Listed below are T cell receptor beta chains from one sample, sequenced in a study of immune evolution from preneoplasia to lung adenocarcinoma. TCRdb keeps only in-frame clones here, not all; method: immunoSEQ multiplex PCR. The sample contains 4,500 to 5,000 clones, 80% to 90% of which appear only once. Sequenced sample: FFPE atypical adenomatous hyperplasia tissue from the lung. Every receptor here comes from a person aged 70 to 85 with lung adenocarcinoma. CDR3s include the opening cysteine and the closing phenylalanine or tryptophan. The order of the fields is D gene, CDR3 length, clone size, J gene, V gene, CDR3 DNA, CDR3 protein. D genes are given only for firm matches. Some rows mark clone size as missing; the rest say once, few, many or name a class of expanded clone.

d_call: .; cdr3_length: 11; clone_size: .; j_call: TRBJ1-1; v_call: TRBV9; cdr3_nt: TGTGCCAGCAGCCCGATGAGCCGTGCTTTCTTT; cdr3_aa: CASSPMSRAFF
d_call: .; cdr3_length: 15; clone_size: .; j_call: TRBJ2-4; v_call: TRBV19; cdr3_nt: TGTGCCAGTAGTATCGGCGGATCCCGTCGAAACATTCAGTACTTC; cdr3_aa: CASSIGGSRRNIQYF
d_call: TRBD2; cdr3_length: 14; clone_size: .; j_call: TRBJ2-1; v_call: TRBV9; cdr3_nt: TGTGCCAGCAGCCCAGAGGCTAGCGGGGATGAGCAGTTCTTC; cdr3_aa: CASSPEASGDEQFF
d_call: TRBD2; cdr3_length: 17; clone_size: .; j_call: TRBJ2-2; v_call: TRBV19; cdr3_nt: TGTGCCAGTAGAGGGGGGGCCGGGACTAGGGACACCGGGGAGCTGTTTTTT; cdr3_aa: CASRGGAGTRDTGELFF
d_call: .; cdr3_length: 15; clone_size: .; j_call: TRBJ2-1; v_call: TRBV7-8; cdr3_nt: TGTGCCAGCAGCTTATTGGGTTTTGGCGACAATGAGCAGTTCTTC; cdr3_aa: CASSLLGFGDNEQFF
d_call: .; cdr3_length: 15; clone_size: .; j_call: TRBJ2-7; v_call: TRBV5-1; cdr3_nt: TGCGCCAGCAGCCTCAGAGGGGTGGGATCCTACGAGCAGTACTTC; cdr3_aa: CASSLRGVGSYEQYF
d_call: .; cdr3_length: 16; clone_size: .; j_call: TRBJ1-5; v_call: TRBV5-1; cdr3_nt: TGCGCCAGCAGCGGTATACCCGGGCACTTCAATCAGCCCCAGCATTTT; cdr3_aa: CASSGIPGHFNQPQHF
d_call: TRBD2; cdr3_length: 17; clone_size: .; j_call: TRBJ2-5; v_call: TRBV7-2; cdr3_nt: TGTGCCAGCAGCTCAGCTAAGTCAATAGCGGGAGTAGAGACCCAGTACTTC; cdr3_aa: CASSSAKSIAGVETQYF
d_call: .; cdr3_length: 14; clone_size: .; j_call: TRBJ2-6; v_call: TRBV10-2; cdr3_nt: TGCGCCAGCGTCGGTAGCTCTGGGGCCAACGTCCTGACTTTC; cdr3_aa: CASVGSSGANVLTF
d_call: .; cdr3_length: 13; clone_size: .; j_call: TRBJ2-7; v_call: TRBV7-9; cdr3_nt: TGTGCCAGCAGCTTCTCCGACGGACCAGTTGAGTACTTC; cdr3_aa: CASSFSDGPVEYF
d_call: .; cdr3_length: 16; clone_size: .; j_call: TRBJ2-2; v_call: TRBV11-2; cdr3_nt: TGTGCCAGCAGCTTCGTGGGGGCCTTGAACACCGGGGAGCTGTTTTTT; cdr3_aa: CASSFVGALNTGELFF
d_call: .; cdr3_length: 14; clone_size: .; j_call: TRBJ1-2; v_call: TRBV5-6; cdr3_nt: TGTGCCAGCACTTTTCAGGGGAGGTTCGGTGGCTACACCTTC; cdr3_aa: CASTFQGRFGGYTF
d_call: .; cdr3_length: 14; clone_size: .; j_call: TRBJ1-5; v_call: TRBV7-6; cdr3_nt: TGTGCCAGCAGTTGGGGGAATAGCAATCAGCCCCAGCATTTT; cdr3_aa: CASSWGNSNQPQHF
d_call: .; cdr3_length: 15; clone_size: once; j_call: TRBJ2-2; v_call: TRBV23-1; cdr3_nt: TGCGCCAGCAGTCCGGGAGCCACTAACACCGGGGAGCTGTTTTTT; cdr3_aa: CASSPGATNTGELFF
d_call: .; cdr3_length: 11; clone_size: .; j_call: TRBJ2-1; v_call: TRBV6-5; cdr3_nt: TGTGCCAGCAAGAGGACTGATGAGCAGTTCTTC; cdr3_aa: CASKRTDEQFF
d_call: .; cdr3_length: 15; clone_size: .; j_call: TRBJ1-1; v_call: TRBV28; cdr3_nt: TGTGCCAGCAGTTTTGGGGGATTTAAGAACACTGAAGCTTTCTTT; cdr3_aa: CASSFGGFKNTEAFF
d_call: .; cdr3_length: 15; clone_size: .; j_call: TRBJ1-3; v_call: TRBV5-4; cdr3_nt: TGTGCCAGCAGCCTGGGAGGTGACATTGGAAACACCATATATTTT; cdr3_aa: CASSLGGDIGNTIYF
d_call: .; cdr3_length: 12; clone_size: .; j_call: TRBJ1-2; v_call: TRBV9; cdr3_nt: TGTGCCAGCAGCAAGGGGACGCATGGCTACACCTTC; cdr3_aa: CASSKGTHGYTF
d_call: .; cdr3_length: 13; clone_size: few; j_call: TRBJ1-1; v_call: TRBV6-5; cdr3_nt: TGTGCCAGCAGTCGGAGGGGGAACACTGAAGCTTTCTTT; cdr3_aa: CASSRRGNTEAFF
d_call: TRBD2; cdr3_length: 16; clone_size: .; j_call: TRBJ2-3; v_call: TRBV6-4; cdr3_nt: TGTGCCAGCAGTGACTCGACTAGCGGGAGCACAGATACGCAGTATTTT; cdr3_aa: CASSDSTSGSTDTQYF
d_call: TRBD1; cdr3_length: 13; clone_size: .; j_call: TRBJ2-5; v_call: TRBV6-6; cdr3_nt: TGTGCCAGCAGTTCCACAGGGGCAGAGACCCAGTACTTC; cdr3_aa: CASSSTGAETQYF
d_call: TRBD2; cdr3_length: 13; clone_size: .; j_call: TRBJ2-4; v_call: TRBV4-2; cdr3_nt: TGTGCCAGCAGCCAAACTAGCGACAACATTCAGTACTTC; cdr3_aa: CASSQTSDNIQYF
d_call: TRBD2; cdr3_length: 15; clone_size: .; j_call: TRBJ2-2; v_call: TRBV9; cdr3_nt: TGTGCCAGCAGCGTTCTGCGGGAGGATAACGGGGAGCTGTTTTTT; cdr3_aa: CASSVLREDNGELFF
d_call: .; cdr3_length: 13; clone_size: .; j_call: TRBJ2-3; v_call: TRBV6-4; cdr3_nt: TGTGCCAGCAGTGACGGGAGCACAGATACGCAGTATTTT; cdr3_aa: CASSDGSTDTQYF
d_call: TRBD2; cdr3_length: 14; clone_size: few; j_call: TRBJ2-7; v_call: TRBV6-5; cdr3_nt: TGTGCCAGCAGTTACGGGGGAGGGGTTTTGGAGCAGTACTTC; cdr3_aa: CASSYGGGVLEQYF
d_call: TRBD2; cdr3_length: 15; clone_size: .; j_call: TRBJ2-1; v_call: TRBV4-1; cdr3_nt: TGCGCCAGCAGCTCCCTGGGACTAGCGGATAATGAGCAGTTCTTC; cdr3_aa: CASSSLGLADNEQFF
d_call: .; cdr3_length: 15; clone_size: .; j_call: TRBJ1-1; v_call: TRBV7-9; cdr3_nt: TGTGCCAGCAGCCCAGCGGCGGTGGCGGTTACTGAAGCTTTCTTT; cdr3_aa: CASSPAAVAVTEAFF
d_call: .; cdr3_length: 17; clone_size: .; j_call: TRBJ2-1; v_call: TRBV14; cdr3_nt: TGTGCCAGCAGCCAAGATTCAAGGCTAGCGACCTACAATGAGCAGTTCTTC; cdr3_aa: CASSQDSRLATYNEQFF
d_call: .; cdr3_length: 12; clone_size: .; j_call: TRBJ2-7; v_call: TRBV10-3; cdr3_nt: TGTGCCATCAGACAAGCCTCCTACGAGCAGTACTTC; cdr3_aa: CAIRQASYEQYF
d_call: TRBD2; cdr3_length: 15; clone_size: .; j_call: TRBJ2-5; v_call: TRBV9; cdr3_nt: TGTGCCAGCAGCTCAGCGGGACTTTACCAAGAGACCCAGTACTTC; cdr3_aa: CASSSAGLYQETQYF
d_call: .; cdr3_length: 16; clone_size: .; j_call: TRBJ2-3; v_call: TRBV7-9; cdr3_nt: TGTGCCAGCAGCTTAGACGGGGGTCTTGGCACAGATACGCAGTATTTT; cdr3_aa: CASSLDGGLGTDTQYF
d_call: .; cdr3_length: 19; clone_size: once; j_call: TRBJ1-4; v_call: TRBV21-1; cdr3_nt: TGTGCCAGCAGCAAACGAATTACAGGGAATTGTGTGGTTTTTGAAAAACTGTTTTTT; cdr3_aa: CASSKRITGNCVVFEKLFF
d_call: .; cdr3_length: 13; clone_size: .; j_call: TRBJ1-2; v_call: TRBV28; cdr3_nt: TGTGCCAGCAGTTTAATCGCGGACATTGGCTACACCTTC; cdr3_aa: CASSLIADIGYTF
d_call: TRBD1; cdr3_length: 13; clone_size: .; j_call: TRBJ1-3; v_call: TRBV29-1; cdr3_nt: TGCAGCGGGCGGACAGGCTCTGGAAACACCATATATTTT; cdr3_aa: CSGRTGSGNTIYF
d_call: .; cdr3_length: 16; clone_size: .; j_call: TRBJ1-1; v_call: TRBV10-3; cdr3_nt: TGTGCCATCAGTGATGGACGGAAGCGGGGGGACACTGAAGCTTTCTTT; cdr3_aa: CAISDGRKRGDTEAFF
d_call: TRBD1; cdr3_length: 16; clone_size: .; j_call: TRBJ2-1; v_call: TRBV5-1; cdr3_nt: TGCGCCAGCAGCTCGACAGGGGTTAGTTCCTACAATGAGCAGTTCTTC; cdr3_aa: CASSSTGVSSYNEQFF
d_call: .; cdr3_length: 12; clone_size: .; j_call: TRBJ2-3; v_call: TRBV29-1; cdr3_nt: TGCAGCGGCAGGGGAAGGACAGATACGCAGTATTTT; cdr3_aa: CSGRGRTDTQYF
d_call: .; cdr3_length: 14; clone_size: once; j_call: TRBJ2-7; v_call: TRBV5-1; cdr3_nt: TGCGCCAGCAGCGAGGGACTGAGAAACTACGAGCAGTACTTC; cdr3_aa: CASSEGLRNYEQYF
d_call: .; cdr3_length: 15; clone_size: .; j_call: TRBJ2-2; v_call: TRBV4-2; cdr3_nt: TGTGCCAGCAGCCAAGGCCAGGGGCTCGCCGGGGAGCTGTTTTTT; cdr3_aa: CASSQGQGLAGELFF
d_call: .; cdr3_length: 14; clone_size: few; j_call: TRBJ1-5; v_call: TRBV2; cdr3_nt: TGTGCCAGCAGTGAGAGCAGTGGAGAGCAGCCCCAGCATTTT; cdr3_aa: CASSESSGEQPQHF
d_call: TRBD2; cdr3_length: 13; clone_size: large; j_call: TRBJ2-7; v_call: TRBV28; cdr3_nt: TGTGCCAGCCGAGCGGGAGGGCGTTACGAGCAGTACTTC; cdr3_aa: CASRAGGRYEQYF
d_call: .; cdr3_length: 16; clone_size: .; j_call: TRBJ2-4; v_call: TRBV2; cdr3_nt: TGTGCCAGCAGTGAAAGACGGAACAGGGAGAAAAACATTCAGTACTTC; cdr3_aa: CASSERRNREKNIQYF
d_call: TRBD1; cdr3_length: 17; clone_size: .; j_call: TRBJ1-2; v_call: TRBV28; cdr3_nt: TGTGCCAGCAGAACCGGACAGGGGAAGCGGTGGGAATATGGCTACACCTTC; cdr3_aa: CASRTGQGKRWEYGYTF
d_call: TRBD1; cdr3_length: 13; clone_size: .; j_call: TRBJ1-2; v_call: TRBV29-1; cdr3_nt: TGCAGCGTTGAGGGACAGGGGAGCTATGGCTACACCTTC; cdr3_aa: CSVEGQGSYGYTF
d_call: TRBD2; cdr3_length: 13; clone_size: .; j_call: TRBJ2-1; v_call: TRBV11-3; cdr3_nt: TGTGCCAGCAGCTTCCGCGGGAGGAGTGAGCAGTTCTTC; cdr3_aa: CASSFRGRSEQFF
d_call: .; cdr3_length: 14; clone_size: .; j_call: TRBJ2-2; v_call: TRBV6-4; cdr3_nt: TGTGCCAGCAGTGAGAGGGGGGCCACCGGGGAGCTGTTTTTT; cdr3_aa: CASSERGATGELFF
d_call: .; cdr3_length: 14; clone_size: few; j_call: TRBJ2-3; v_call: TRBV15; cdr3_nt: TGTGCCACCAGCAGAGATAGGGGGTCTGATACGCAGTATTTT; cdr3_aa: CATSRDRGSDTQYF